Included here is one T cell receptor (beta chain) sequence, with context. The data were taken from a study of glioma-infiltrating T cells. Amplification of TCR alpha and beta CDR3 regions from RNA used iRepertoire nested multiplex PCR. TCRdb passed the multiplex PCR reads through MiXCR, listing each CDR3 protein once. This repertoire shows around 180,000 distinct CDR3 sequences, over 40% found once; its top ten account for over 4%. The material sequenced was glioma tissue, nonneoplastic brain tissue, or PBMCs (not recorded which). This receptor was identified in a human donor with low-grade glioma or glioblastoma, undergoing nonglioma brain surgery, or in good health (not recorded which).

CDR3 region: CASSLQGREQPQHF. In DNA form, the CDR3 reads TGTGCCAGTAGCTTACAGGGGAGGGAGCAGCCCCAGCATTTT. The chain has TRBV12-3 or TRBV12-4 and TRBJ1-5; 7 positions match TRBD1. J was trimmed by 7 bases and V by 9 bases; bases with no gene match: 12. The CDR3 has 14 residues.